What follows are 23 T cell receptor beta chains derived from one specimen sequenced in a study of shared clonotypes between healthy human individuals. The table came from immunoSEQ multiplex PCR; TCRdb's copy has only in-frame clones and leaves some out. Here the sample spans 400,000 to 600,000 clones, 70% to 80% being singletons. Sequencing input: PBMCs. The receptors shown here come from a woman aged 40 to 55 in good health. Some clones in this sample may be carry-over from other donors' samples.

The chain carries TRBV7-3 and TRBJ2-1, with 11 bases matching TRBD2. V shed 6 bases and J 9 bases; nucleotides not matched to a gene: 7. Looked up from germline, CDR1 is SGHTA and CDR2 is FQGTGA. The CDR3 contains 14 residues. CDR3 sequence: CASRIAGGPSEQFF. CDR3 nucleotide sequence: TGTGCCAGCAGAATAGCGGGAGGGCCGAGTGAGCAGTTCTTC.

This rearrangement joins TRBV29-1 to TRBJ2-1; 9 nucleotides agree with TRBD2. The germline V gene has CDR1 SQVTM and CDR2 ANQGSEA. CDR3 length: 14 residues. The trim removed 6 bases at V and 6 bases at J, leaving 9 bases unmatched. The CDR3 protein is CSVYSGSGFNEQFF. The CDR3 nucleotides are TGCAGCGTCTATAGCGGGAGTGGTTTCAATGAGCAGTTCTTC.

CDR3 nucleotides: TGTGCCAGCTGGGGGGACAGGGGGGAAGAGCAGTACTTC. Translation: CASWGDRGEEQYF. This sequence joins TRBV25-1 and TRBJ2-5; TRBD1 matches at 11 bases. This CDR3 region has 13 residues. The ends lost 8 bases at V and 11 bases at J; junction bases unmatched: 10. Germline V gene sequence: CDR1 MGHDK, CDR2 SYGVNS.

The chain employs TRBV19 and TRBJ2-1; 15 bases agree with TRBD2. The CDR3 is 17 residues long. V lost 3 bases to trimming and J lost 12 bases; unmatched junction nucleotides: 12. CDR1 and CDR2 (germline): LNHDA, SQIVND (reference sequence). The CDR3 reads CASSIVARGLAGGVQFF. DNA of the CDR3: TGTGCCAGTAGTATCGTCGCCAGGGGACTAGCGGGAGGTGTGCAGTTCTTC.

The chain has TRBV7-3 and TRBJ2-2; 9 nucleotides match TRBD1. Germline V gene lookup returns CDR1 SGHTA and CDR2 FQGTGA. The CDR3 consists of 16 residues. After removal of 5 bases from V and 0 bases from J, the junction contained 4 bases not matched to a gene. The CDR3 DNA follows: TGTGCCAGCAGCCTACAGGGGGCACCGAACACCGGGGAGCTGTTTTTT. This sequence encodes CASSLQGAPNTGELFF. The whole variable domain, filled in from reference TRBV7-3 and TRBJ2-2, reads GAGVSQTPSNKVTEKGKYVELRCDPISGHTALYWYRQSLGQGPEFLIYFQGTGAADDSGLPNDRFFAVRPEGSVSTLKIQRTERGDSAVYLCASSLQGAPNTGELFFGEGSRLTVL.

A single count supports this clone. The chain has TRBV28 and TRBJ2-1, with 10 bases matching TRBD2. Germline V lookup: CDR1 MDHEN, CDR2 SYDVKM. The CDR3 spans 14 residues. V was pared by 3 bases and J by 6 bases, with 2 bases of the junction left unmatched. Here the CDR3 DNA reads TGTGCCAGCAGTTTTCTAGCGGGAGCCAATGAGCAGTTCTTC. As protein: CASSFLAGANEQFF.

V gene TRBV28 combines with J gene TRBJ1-1, with a weak D call TRBD1 (5 bases). Trimming removed 1 base at V and 4 bases at J, with 10 bases between. This CDR3 is built from 14 residues. Looked up from germline, CDR1 is MDHEN and CDR2 is SYDVKM. CDR3 in DNA: TGTGCCAGCAGTTTATTGGGGCGGTCCACTGAAGCTTTCTTT. It specifies CASSLLGRSTEAFF.

Notes on this clone: The identical CDR3 is also encoded by other nucleotide sequences in the sample. V usage is TRBV7-3 and J usage is TRBJ2-6, with unresolved D. Trimming removed 5 bases from V and 1 base from J, with 3 bases in between. CDR1 is SGHTA and CDR2 is FQGTGA in the germline V gene. The CDR3 runs 13 residues. CDR3 in amino acids: CASSPSGANVLTF. The CDR3 region has the DNA TGTGCCAGCAGCCCTTCTGGGGCCAACGTCCTGACTTTC.

The CDR3 loop is CASSLSGTGIDTQYF. The CDR3 DNA is TGTGCCAGCAGCTTGTCAGGGACAGGGATAGATACGCAGTATTTT. The chain recombines TRBV5-4 with TRBJ2-3; 9 bases are a match to TRBD1. V trimming: 1 base; J trimming: 5 bases; junction bases outside the gene matches: 5. The CDR3 totals 15 residues. CDR1 is SGHNT and CDR2 is YYREEE in the germline V gene (reference sequence).

The chain recombines TRBV27 with TRBJ2-3, with unresolved D. The V end was cut by 2 bases, the J end by 6 bases, with 12 bases between. From germline, CDR1 is MNHEY and CDR2 SMNVEV (reference sequence). This CDR3 is 14 amino acids long. CDR3 region: CASSLETAKDTQYF. CDR3 in DNA: TGTGCCAGCAGTTTAGAAACAGCAAAGGATACGCAGTATTTT.

The chain combines TRBV7-3 with TRBJ2-7, with no clear D. Germline CDR1 reads SGHTA; CDR2 reads FQGTGA. Trimming removed 2 bases from V and 3 bases from J, with 11 bases in between. This CDR3 contains 14 residues. CDR3: CASSLQAGYYEQYF. DNA of the CDR3: TGTGCCAGCAGCTTACAGGCAGGTTACTACGAGCAGTACTTC.

There are a few counts of this clone. This chain links TRBV27 with TRBJ2-7; D is perhaps TRBD2 (6 bases). V was shortened by 1 base and J by 0 bases, with 10 bases between the two germline ends. CDR3 size: 15 residues. Germline V gene sequence: CDR1 MNHEY, CDR2 SMNVEV (reference sequence). The CDR3 DNA sequence: TGTGCCAGCAGTTTATTTGCGGGGAGCTCCTACGAGCAGTACTTC. The encoded protein is CASSLFAGSSYEQYF.

The chain combines TRBV6-1 with TRBJ2-7; 12 nucleotides line up with TRBD2. The junction had 9 bases not matched to a gene; V was cut back by 6 bases and J by 6 bases. Germline V gene lookup returns CDR1 MNHNS and CDR2 SASEGT. The CDR3 extends over 15 amino acids. This chain's CDR3 is CASSLRLAGDSEQYF. As DNA, the CDR3 is TGTGCCAGCAGCCTTCGACTAGCGGGAGATTCCGAGCAGTACTTC.

This clone showed up just once. This chain links TRBV5-5 with TRBJ2-3; D gene uncertain. Germline CDR1 is SGHKS and CDR2 is YYEKEE (reference sequence). V was cut by 4 bases and J by 7 bases, with 10 bases left in between. The CDR3 runs to 12 residues. The CDR3 reads CASSPAENTQYF. CDR3 bases: TGTGCCAGCAGCCCTGCCGAGAATACGCAGTATTTT.

This clone was seen a few times. The chain couples TRBV6-5 to TRBJ1-1; 7 positions match TRBD1. Germline V lookup: CDR1 MNHEY, CDR2 SVGAGI. V was clipped by 6 bases and J by 0 bases; unmatched bases: 7. The CDR3 loop spans 15 amino acids. The CDR3 coding sequence is TGTGCCAGCAGGACGTGGGACAGTGTGAACACTGAAGCTTTCTTT. As protein: CASRTWDSVNTEAFF.

The rearrangement joins TRBV6-1 to TRBJ2-7; D is uncertain. The CDR3 contains 12 residues. The germline V gene has CDR1 MNHNS and CDR2 SASEGT. V was pared by 4 bases and J by 6 bases, with 10 bases between. In DNA, the CDR3 is TGTGCCAGCAGTGTTGTGGCGTTCGAGCAGTACTTC. Amino acids: CASSVVAFEQYF.

The gene calls are TRBV28 and TRBJ2-2; D is possibly TRBD2 (6 bases). V shed 3 bases and J shed 10 bases, with 21 bases lying between them. Germline V gene lookup returns CDR1 MDHEN and CDR2 SYDVKM. The CDR3 has 16 residues. CDR3 residues: CASSLLAGQGPAELFF. The CDR3 nucleotides are TGTGCCAGCAGTTTGCTGGCGGGGCAGGGACCGGCGGAGCTGTTTTTT.

The rearrangement joins TRBV7-3 to TRBJ2-1; D is undetermined. This CDR3 spans 13 amino acids. Per germline, CDR1 SGHTA and CDR2 FQGTGA. Between the trimmed V and J ends, which lost 5 bases and 8 bases, there was a span of 13 bases. The CDR3 loop is CASSPRQTDEQFF. CDR3 DNA: TGTGCCAGCAGCCCTCGGCAAACCGATGAGCAGTTCTTC.

This clone appeared many times. This chain connects TRBV7-2 to TRBJ1-6; TRBD1 might be the D (6 bases). The CDR3 is 12 amino acids. Germline CDR1 reads SGHTA; CDR2 reads FQGNSA. V dropped 5 bases and J dropped 9 bases, with 8 bases sitting between them. CDR3 DNA sequence: TGTGCCAGCAGCACGACAGGTTCACCCCTCCACTTT. This sequence encodes CASSTTGSPLHF.

As to this clone: Within the sample, other DNA sequences also encode this same CDR3. The rearrangement links TRBV6-1 to TRBJ1-1; no clear D gene. The CDR3 is made up of 11 amino acids. Per germline, CDR1 MNHNS and CDR2 SASEGT. The germline V and J ends were trimmed by 6 bases and 2 bases, with 4 bases remaining between them. CDR3 region: CASRKNTEAFF. The CDR3 DNA sequence: TGTGCCAGCAGAAAAAACACTGAAGCTTTCTTT.

The rearrangement joins TRBV11-2 to TRBJ1-5, with a weak D call TRBD1 (5 bases). There are 15 residues in the CDR3. V lost 4 bases, J lost 0 bases, and 10 bases lay in between. CDR1 SGHAT and CDR2 FQNNGV come from the germline V gene. CDR3 amino acids: CASSSGTVSNQPQHF. The CDR3 nucleotides are TGTGCCAGCAGCTCCGGGACGGTTAGCAATCAGCCCCAGCATTTT.

This clone appeared once. V gene TRBV5-4 combines with J gene TRBJ2-4; 8 bases align to TRBD2. V dropped 4 bases and J dropped 5; count of bases not matched to a gene: 8. Germline CDR1 reads SGHNT; CDR2 reads YYREEE (reference sequence). The CDR3 covers 15 residues. The CDR3 coding sequence is TGTGCCAGCAGCAGGGGACTAGAGTACCAAAACATTCAGTACTTC. It yields the protein CASSRGLEYQNIQYF.

This clone was seen ten or more times. This sample also contains other DNA sequences that code for the same CDR3. The chain combines TRBV11-2 with TRBJ2-3, with D perhaps TRBD1 (7 bases). Trimming removed 6 bases from V and 3 bases from J, with 19 bases in between. Germline V CDR1 and CDR2: SGHAT, FQNNGV. This CDR3 has 16 residues. CDR3 nucleotide sequence: TGTGCCAGCAGTCTCAGGGGGGTGGTTTTAACAGATACGCAGTATTTT. Translated: CASSLRGVVLTDTQYF.